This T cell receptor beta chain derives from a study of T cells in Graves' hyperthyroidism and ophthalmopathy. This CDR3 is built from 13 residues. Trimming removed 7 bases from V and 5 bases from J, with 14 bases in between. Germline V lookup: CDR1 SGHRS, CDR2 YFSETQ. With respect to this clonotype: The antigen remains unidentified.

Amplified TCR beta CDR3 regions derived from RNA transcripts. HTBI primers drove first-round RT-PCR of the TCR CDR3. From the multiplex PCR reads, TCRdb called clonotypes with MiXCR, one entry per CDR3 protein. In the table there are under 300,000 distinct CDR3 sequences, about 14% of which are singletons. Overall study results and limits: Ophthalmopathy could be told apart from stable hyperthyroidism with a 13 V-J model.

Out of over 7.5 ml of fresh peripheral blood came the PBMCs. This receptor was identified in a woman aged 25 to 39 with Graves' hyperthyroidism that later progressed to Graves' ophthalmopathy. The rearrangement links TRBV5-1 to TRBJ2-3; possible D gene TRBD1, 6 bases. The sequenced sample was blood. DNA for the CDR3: TGCGCCAGCGCACAGGGTGATTTAGATACGCAGTATTTT. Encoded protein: CASAQGDLDTQYF.